In its sample, the clone carrying this T cell receptor beta chain was seen once. Its antigen is as yet unknown. Genomic DNA, serving as template, underwent TCR beta VDJ and CDR3 profiling. Each CDR3 protein is one row after TCRdb ran MiXCR on the reads. The sample comprises approximately 130,000 distinct CDR3 sequences, about 40% of which are singletons, and roughly 8.1% rests with the top ten. These data are taken from a study of CD8+CD57+ T cells in acquired aplastic anemia. For the study at large: Yields of DNA that came from sorted CD4+ and CD8+ cells averaged roughly 3.2 ug. Regarding the study as a whole: The study identified under 30 CD8+ CDR3 sequences shared by patients and controls.

This CDR3 is built from 11 residues. Germline V lookup: CDR1 MGHDK, CDR2 SYGVNS. Sequencing was done on a sample of sorted CD4+, CD8+, or CD8+CD57+ T cells (not recorded which) from PBMCs. The V and J genes are TRBV25-1 and TRBJ2-7, with D perhaps matching TRBD1 or TRBD2 (5 bases each). The clonotype originates from a human donor in good health, serving as a control. The CDR3 nucleotides read TGTGCTACCGGGACGCCCTACGAGCAGTACTTC. As protein: CATGTPYEQYF.